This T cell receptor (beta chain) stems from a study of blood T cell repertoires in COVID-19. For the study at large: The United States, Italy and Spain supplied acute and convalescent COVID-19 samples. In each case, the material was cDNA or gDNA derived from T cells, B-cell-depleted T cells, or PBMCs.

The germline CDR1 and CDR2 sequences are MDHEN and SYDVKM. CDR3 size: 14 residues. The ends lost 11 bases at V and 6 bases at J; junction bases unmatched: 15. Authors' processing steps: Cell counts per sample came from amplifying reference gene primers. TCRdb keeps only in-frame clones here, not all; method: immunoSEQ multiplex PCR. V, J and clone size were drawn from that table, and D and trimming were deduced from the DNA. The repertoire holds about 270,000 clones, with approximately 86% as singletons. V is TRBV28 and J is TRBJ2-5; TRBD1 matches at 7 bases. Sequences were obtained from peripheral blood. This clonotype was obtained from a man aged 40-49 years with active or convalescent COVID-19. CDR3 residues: CARTRSGQVKTQYF. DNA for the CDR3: TGTGCCCGTACTCGCAGCGGACAGGTAAAGACCCAGTACTTC.